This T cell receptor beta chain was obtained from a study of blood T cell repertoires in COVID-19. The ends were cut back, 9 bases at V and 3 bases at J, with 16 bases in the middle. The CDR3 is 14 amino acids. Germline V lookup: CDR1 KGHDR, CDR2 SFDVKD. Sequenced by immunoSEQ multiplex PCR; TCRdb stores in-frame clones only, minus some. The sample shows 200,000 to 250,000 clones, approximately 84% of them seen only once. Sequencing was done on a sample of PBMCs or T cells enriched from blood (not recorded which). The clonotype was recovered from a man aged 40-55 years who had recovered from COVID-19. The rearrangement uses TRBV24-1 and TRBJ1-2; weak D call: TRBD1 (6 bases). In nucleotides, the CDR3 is TGTGCCACCGGACCGACAGGTCTTGACTATGGCTACACCTTC. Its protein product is CATGPTGLDYGYTF.